What follows are 30 T cell receptor beta chains derived from one specimen sequenced in a study of cytomegalovirus exposure and HLA in healthy donors. Primers for the PCR totalled 60 Vbeta and 13 Jbeta. Libraries were prepared by immunoSEQ multiplex PCR; TCRdb keeps only in-frame clonotypes and omits some of them. The sample lists some 94,000 clones, around 70% occurring once. The sequenced sample consisted of PBMCs. These receptors were collected from a man in his fifties or sixties in good health and CMV-seronegative.

The chain has TRBV20-1 and TRBJ2-5; D unresolved. The germline gives CDR1 DFQATT, CDR2 SNEGSKA (reference sequence). Trimming removed 2 bases from V and 5 bases from J, with 3 bases in between. This CDR3 spans 10 amino acids. For the CDR3, the DNA is TGCAGTGCTAGACTTGAGACCCAGTACTTC. Amino acids: CSARLETQYF.

The J gene is TRBJ1-1, the V gene TRBV5-1, with D unclear. This CDR3 comprises 13 residues. CDR1 is SGHRS and CDR2 is YFSETQ in the germline V gene. Trimming shortened V by 0 bases and J by 4 bases, and 7 bases separated the two germline ends. Here the CDR3 DNA reads TGCGCCAGCAGCTTGGCAGGTAGCACTGAAGCTTTCTTT. Its protein product is CASSLAGSTEAFF.

The V call is TRBV30, the J call TRBJ2-2; 9 bases are a match to TRBD2. CDR1 is GTSNPN, CDR2 SVGIG, per germline (reference sequence). This CDR3 is 14 amino acids long. Trimming removed 5 bases from V and 4 bases from J; junction bases left unmatched: 5. The CDR3 DNA sequence: TGTGCCTGGGGGAATAGCGGGAGCACCGGGGAGCTGTTTTTT. Its protein is CAWGNSGSTGELFF. The full variable domain, its missing parts supplied by reference TRBV30 and TRBJ2-2, is SQTIHQWPATLVQPVGSPLSLECTVEGTSNPNLYWYRQAAGRGLQLLFYSVGIGQISSEVPQNLSASRPQDRQFILSSKKLLLSDSGFYLCAWGNSGSTGELFFGEGSRLTVL.

There are a few counts of this clone. V is TRBV30 and J is TRBJ1-3; no reliable D call. Deletions cut 5 bases from V and 0 bases from J, with 11 bases between. The CDR3 runs to 14 residues. Germline V gene sequence: CDR1 GTSNPN, CDR2 SVGIG (reference sequence). The chain's CDR3 is CAWGQAFSGNTIYF. The CDR3 DNA follows: TGTGCCTGGGGGCAGGCCTTCTCTGGAAACACCATATATTTT.

This clone has a handful of counts. The chain is built from TRBV6-4 and TRBJ1-2; possible D gene TRBD1, 5 bases. Germline values: CDR1 MRHNA, CDR2 SNTAGT. The CDR3 length is 13 residues. Trimming left V 6 bases short and J 1 base short, with 9 bases between. The CDR3 coding sequence is TGTGCCAGCAGGGAAGACAGTAACTATGGCTACACCTTC. It yields the protein CASREDSNYGYTF.

This chain connects TRBV5-1 to TRBJ1-1, with no clear D. This CDR3 region has 13 residues. V lost 5 bases, J lost 5 bases, and 13 bases lay in between. Germline V CDR1 and CDR2: SGHRS, YFSETQ. Written as DNA, the CDR3 is TGCGCCAGCAGGAATATAGCGTCAACTGAAGCTTTCTTT. Its protein product is CASRNIASTEAFF.

This clone has only one observation. The chain has TRBV4-1 and TRBJ2-3; a weak D match, TRBD1 (6 bases). The CDR3 loop spans 16 amino acids. The V end was cut by 2 bases, the J end by 0 bases, with 12 bases between. Germline lookup yields CDR1 MGHRA and CDR2 YSYEKL. CDR3 coding DNA: TGCGCCAGCAGCCAAAAGGACAGCAGGAGCACAGATACGCAGTATTTT. It specifies CASSQKDSRSTDTQYF.

The J gene is TRBJ2-2, the V gene TRBV5-1; tentatively, D is TRBD2 (6 bases). Germline V gene sequence: CDR1 SGHRS, CDR2 YFSETQ. V was clipped by 4 bases and J by 4 bases, with 14 bases between them. The CDR3 has 15 amino acids. CDR3 DNA sequence: TGCGCCAGCAGCCTTTGGGGGGAGAGCACCGGGGAGCTGTTTTTT. This gives the protein CASSLWGESTGELFF.

The rearrangement joins TRBV6-1 to TRBJ1-3; a possible D gene is TRBD1 (5 bases). This CDR3 contains 14 residues. Germline V lookup: CDR1 MNHNS, CDR2 SASEGT. Deletions cut 6 bases from V and 0 bases from J, with 9 bases between. The CDR3 region is CASRMGLSGNTIYF. CDR3 coding DNA: TGTGCCAGCAGGATGGGGCTCTCTGGAAACACCATATATTTT.

V and J are TRBV30 and TRBJ2-3; TRBD2 aligns across 10 bases. The CDR3 length is 15 residues. The J segment lost 5 bases and the V segment lost 0 bases, leaving 5 bases of the junction unmatched. Germline lookup yields CDR1 GTSNPN and CDR2 SVGIG (reference sequence). The CDR3 protein is CAWSVRASGRDTQYF. For the CDR3, the DNA is TGTGCCTGGAGTGTAAGGGCTAGCGGGAGAGATACGCAGTATTTT.

V and J are TRBV18 and TRBJ1-2; tentatively, D is TRBD1 (6 bases). CDR1 is KGHSH and CDR2 is LQKENI in the germline V gene. The germline V and J ends were trimmed by 5 bases and 2 bases, with 15 bases remaining between them. The CDR3 is made up of 15 amino acids. CDR3 DNA sequence: TGTGCCAGCTCAACCGGACAGAGTTTAAACTATGGCTACACCTTC. Amino acid sequence: CASSTGQSLNYGYTF.

The V and J genes are TRBV5-4 and TRBJ1-2; 10 nucleotides match TRBD1. This CDR3 spans 15 amino acids. Losses at the gene ends were 0 bases for V and 9 bases for J; bases not matched to a gene: 8. From germline, CDR1 is SGHNT and CDR2 YYREEE (reference sequence). The CDR3 nucleotides read TGTGCCAGCAGCTTGGTGGCAGGGACAGGGGAAAGCTACACCTTC. This gives the protein CASSLVAGTGESYTF.

The chain employs TRBV6-6 and TRBJ2-2, with D possibly TRBD2 on 6 matching bases. This CDR3 comprises 13 residues. Germline V gene sequence: CDR1 MNHNY, CDR2 SVGAGI (reference sequence). Trimming cost V 7 bases and J 7 bases, with 13 bases left between them. The CDR3 bases are TGTGCCAGCAATACGGGAGTTAACGGGGAGCTGTTTTTT. This encodes CASNTGVNGELFF.

This clone has just one count. The chain couples TRBV30 to TRBJ1-1; no definite D call. Per germline, CDR1 GTSNPN and CDR2 SVGIG (reference sequence). The CDR3 is made up of 15 amino acids. V was pared by 3 bases and J by 3 bases, with 17 bases between. CDR3 loop: CAWRSRPVAHTEAFF. Written as DNA, the CDR3 is TGTGCCTGGAGATCCCGCCCCGTTGCGCACACTGAAGCTTTCTTT.

The V call is TRBV5-1, the J call TRBJ1-1, with TRBD1 matching over 12 bases. The CDR3 totals 13 residues. The germline V gene encodes CDR1 SGHRS and CDR2 YFSETQ. The ends lost 5 bases at V and 10 bases at J; junction bases unmatched: 6. The CDR3 sequence is CASRTGQGARAFF. CDR3 in DNA: TGCGCCAGCAGGACGGGACAGGGGGCGCGAGCTTTCTTT.

V and J are TRBV2 and TRBJ1-5; D unresolved. Per the germline V gene, CDR1 is SNHLY and CDR2 is FYNNEI. The CDR3 totals 12 residues. Trimming left V 6 bases short and J 2 bases short, with 5 bases between. CDR3 residues: CASSGGNQPQHF. The DNA for the CDR3 is TGTGCCAGCAGCGGAGGCAATCAGCCCCAGCATTTT.

This clone occurred once. This sequence joins TRBV5-1 and TRBJ1-5; weak D call: TRBD1 (5 bases). The CDR3 runs 14 residues. V gave up 4 bases and J gave up 7 bases, with 15 bases separating them. CDR1 is SGHRS and CDR2 is YFSETQ in the germline V gene. The chain's CDR3 is CASSDQGGGQPQHF. DNA for the CDR3: TGCGCCAGCAGCGATCAGGGAGGCGGACAGCCCCAGCATTTT.

This clone was seen only a few times. The V call is TRBV10-3, the J call TRBJ1-2; no firm D call. V lost 0 bases, J lost 5 bases, and 13 bases lay in between. The CDR3 covers 15 residues. The germline V gene has CDR1 ENHRY and CDR2 SYGVKD. For the CDR3, the DNA is TGTGCCATCAGTGAGTCAGGGAGGAAGGGATATGGCTACACCTTC. Protein: CAISESGRKGYGYTF.

The CDR3 region is CASSLYRGYEQYF. The CDR3 region has the DNA TGTGCCAGCAGCTTATACAGGGGCTACGAGCAGTACTTC. The J gene is TRBJ2-7, the V gene TRBV7-8; 7 bases map to TRBD1. With 2 bases clipped from V and 3 bases from J, the junction kept 1 base outside the gene matches. The germline V gene has CDR1 SGHVS and CDR2 FQNEAQ. The CDR3 is made up of 13 amino acids.

This clone was observed a few times. This rearrangement joins TRBV9 to TRBJ2-6, with 14 bases matching TRBD2. J lost 1 base, V lost 0 bases, and 12 bases had no gene match. CDR1 is SGDLS, CDR2 YYNGEE, per germline. This CDR3 region has 22 residues. CDR3 protein: CASSVDWPEGLAGVSGANVLTF. The CDR3, as DNA: TGTGCCAGCAGCGTAGATTGGCCAGAGGGACTAGCGGGAGTATCTGGGGCCAACGTCCTGACTTTC.

The chain uses TRBV29-1 and TRBJ2-7; 7 nucleotides match TRBD1. The CDR3 is 12 residues long. Germline V CDR1 and CDR2: SQVTM, ANQGSEA. Trimming removed 7 bases from V and 2 bases from J; junction bases left unmatched: 5. The CDR3, as DNA: TGCAGCGGGGGGACAGACACCTACGAGCAGTACTTC. Translation: CSGGTDTYEQYF.

The V call is TRBV4-3, the J call TRBJ2-2, with 9 bases identical to TRBD1. The trim removed 4 bases at V and 5 bases at J, leaving 11 bases unmatched. CDR1 and CDR2 from the germline V gene are LGHNA and YSLEER. This CDR3 has 17 amino acids. The CDR3 loop is CASSRLDRGEGTGELFF. CDR3 in DNA: TGCGCCAGCAGCCGCCTGGACAGGGGTGAGGGAACCGGGGAGCTGTTTTTT.

The V call is TRBV6-1, the J call TRBJ2-5; 9 nucleotides match TRBD2. The CDR3 totals 17 residues. Germline loops: CDR1 MNHNS, CDR2 SASEGT. V lost 2 bases to trimming and J lost 1 base; unmatched junction nucleotides: 8. The CDR3 DNA is TGTGCCAGCAGTGAAAAGGTACTAGCGGGTCCCCAAGAGACCCAGTACTTC. Translating gives CASSEKVLAGPQETQYF.

CDR3 coding DNA: TGTGCCAGCAGCCCCCAGACTAGCGGATTCCAAGAGACCCAGTACTTC. Its translation: CASSPQTSGFQETQYF. The chain has TRBV5-4 and TRBJ2-5; TRBD2 agrees at 9 bases. This CDR3 has 16 amino acids. Looked up from germline, CDR1 is SGHNT and CDR2 is YYREEE (reference sequence). The trim removed 4 bases at V and 1 base at J, leaving 8 bases unmatched.

This clone was counted a few times. V gene TRBV7-2 combines with J gene TRBJ2-5, with D tentatively TRBD2 (5 bases). Germline values: CDR1 SGHTA, CDR2 FQGNSA. The CDR3 extends over 12 amino acids. The V and J ends lost 6 bases and 2 bases respectively, with 7 bases between them. The CDR3, as DNA: TGTGCCAGCAGGAGGGCACAAGAGACCCAGTACTTC. Protein product: CASRRAQETQYF.

The chain uses TRBV11-3 and TRBJ2-5, with D tentatively TRBD1 (6 bases). The germline CDR1 and CDR2 sequences are SGHNT and YENEEA. The CDR3 has 11 amino acids. Trimming shortened V by 3 bases and J by 11 bases, and 10 bases separated the two germline ends. The CDR3 DNA follows: TGTGCCAGCAGCTTGGGGCAGGGGCAGTACTTC. Translating it yields CASSLGQGQYF.

The V and J genes are TRBV4-2 and TRBJ2-3, with D perhaps matching TRBD1 (5 bases). The CDR3 is 14 residues long. V was shortened by 3 bases and J by 2 bases, with 9 bases between the two germline ends. CDR1 LGHNA and CDR2 YNFKEQ come from the germline V gene. CDR3 coding DNA: TGTGCCAGCAGCCAGCTACAGGCCACAGATACGCAGTATTTT. Residues: CASSQLQATDTQYF.

V is TRBV4-3 and J is TRBJ1-2, with no clear D. Germline-derived CDR1 and CDR2 are LGHNA and YSLEER. The CDR3 has 13 residues. Trimming shortened V by 5 bases and J by 4 bases, and 11 bases separated the two germline ends. The CDR3 DNA sequence: TGCGCCAGCAGCGCGGGCATGGGCTATGGCTACACCTTC. Translation: CASSAGMGYGYTF.

The chain carries TRBV7-3 and TRBJ2-3, with a weak D call TRBD2 (5 bases). From germline, CDR1 is SGHTA and CDR2 FQGTGA. The CDR3 is made up of 14 amino acids. The V and J ends lost 0 bases and 1 base respectively, with 5 bases between them. The CDR3 bases are TGTGCCAGCAGCTTAACTAGCGGCACAGATACGCAGTATTTT. It is translated as CASSLTSGTDTQYF.

J is TRBJ1-4 and V is TRBV11-2, with D hard to call. In germline, CDR1 is SGHAT, CDR2 FQNNGV. V was trimmed by 4 bases and J by 8 bases, leaving 17 bases between them. The CDR3 has 15 amino acids. In DNA form, the CDR3 reads TGTGCCAGCAGCTCTCCTCTGGGCCAGAGCGAAAAACTGTTTTTT. Its protein product is CASSSPLGQSEKLFF.